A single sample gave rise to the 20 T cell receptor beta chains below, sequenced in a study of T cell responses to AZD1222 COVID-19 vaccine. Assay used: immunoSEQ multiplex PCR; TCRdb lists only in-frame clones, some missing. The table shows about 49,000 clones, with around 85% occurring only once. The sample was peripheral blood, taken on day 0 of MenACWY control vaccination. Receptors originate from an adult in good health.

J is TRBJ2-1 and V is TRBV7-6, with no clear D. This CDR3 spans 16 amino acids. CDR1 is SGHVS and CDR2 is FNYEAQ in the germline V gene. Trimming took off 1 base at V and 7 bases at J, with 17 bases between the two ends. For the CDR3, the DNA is TGTGCCAGCAGCTTAGTGTTATCGACCTTCGATAATGAGCAGTTCTTC. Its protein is CASSLVLSTFDNEQFF.

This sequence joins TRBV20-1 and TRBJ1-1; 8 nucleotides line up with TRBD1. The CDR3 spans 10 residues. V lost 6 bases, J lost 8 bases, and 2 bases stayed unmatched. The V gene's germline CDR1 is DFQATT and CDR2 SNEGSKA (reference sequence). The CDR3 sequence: CSAGDREAFF. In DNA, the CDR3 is TGCAGTGCAGGGGACAGGGAAGCTTTCTTT.

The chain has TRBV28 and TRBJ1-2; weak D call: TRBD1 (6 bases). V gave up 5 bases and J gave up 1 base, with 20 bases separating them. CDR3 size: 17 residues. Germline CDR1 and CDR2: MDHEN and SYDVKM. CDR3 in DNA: TGTGCCAGCAGTACTCTGTGGGGGGCACCTCTTAACTATGGCTACACCTTC. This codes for CASSTLWGAPLNYGYTF.

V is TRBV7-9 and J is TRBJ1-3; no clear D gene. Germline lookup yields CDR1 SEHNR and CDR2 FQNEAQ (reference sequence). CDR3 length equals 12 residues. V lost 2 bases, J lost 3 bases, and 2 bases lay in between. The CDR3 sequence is CASSLHGNTIYF. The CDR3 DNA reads TGTGCCAGCAGCTTACATGGAAACACCATATATTTT.

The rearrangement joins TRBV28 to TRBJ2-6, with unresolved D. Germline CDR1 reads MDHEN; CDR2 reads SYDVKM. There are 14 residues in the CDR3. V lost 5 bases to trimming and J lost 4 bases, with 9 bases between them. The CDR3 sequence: CASSPMRGANVLTF. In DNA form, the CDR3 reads TGTGCCAGCAGTCCTATGAGGGGGGCCAACGTCCTGACTTTC.

CDR3 sequence reads: CASSLEASGRFYNEQFF. The DNA of the CDR3 is TGTGCCAGCAGCTTAGAGGCTAGCGGGAGGTTTTACAATGAGCAGTTCTTC. V and J are TRBV7-8 and TRBJ2-1; TRBD2 matches at 11 bases. Germline CDR1 and CDR2: SGHVS and FQNEAQ. This CDR3 contains 17 residues. The junction had 6 bases not matched to a gene; V was cut back by 1 base and J by 4 bases.

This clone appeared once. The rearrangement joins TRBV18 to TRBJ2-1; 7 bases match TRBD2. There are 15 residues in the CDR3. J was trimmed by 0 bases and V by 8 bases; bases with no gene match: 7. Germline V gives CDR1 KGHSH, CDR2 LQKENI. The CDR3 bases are TGTGCCAGCGGGTTGGGCGGGAGCTCCTACAATGAGCAGTTCTTC. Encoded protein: CASGLGGSSYNEQFF.

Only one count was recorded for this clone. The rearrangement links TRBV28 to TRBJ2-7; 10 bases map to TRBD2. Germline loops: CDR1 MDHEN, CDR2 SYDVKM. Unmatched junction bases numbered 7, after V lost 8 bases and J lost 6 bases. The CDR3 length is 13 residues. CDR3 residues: CASWASGSFEQYF. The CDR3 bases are TGTGCCAGCTGGGCTAGCGGGAGTTTCGAGCAGTACTTC.

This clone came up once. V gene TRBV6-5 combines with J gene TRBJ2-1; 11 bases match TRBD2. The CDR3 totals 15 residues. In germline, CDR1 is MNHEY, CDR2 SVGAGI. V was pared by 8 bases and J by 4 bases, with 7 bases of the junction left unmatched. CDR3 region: CASVRGTSGYNEQFF. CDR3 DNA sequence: TGTGCCAGCGTAAGAGGGACTAGCGGATACAATGAGCAGTTCTTC.

This chain's CDR3 is CASSQEFPNSPLHF. The CDR3 DNA reads as TGTGCCAGCAGCCAAGAATTCCCGAATTCACCCCTCCACTTT. J is TRBJ1-6 and V is TRBV14; no clear D. V lost 0 bases, J lost 7 bases, and 7 bases lay in between. CDR3 length: 14 residues. CDR1 and CDR2 (germline): SGHDN, FVKESK.

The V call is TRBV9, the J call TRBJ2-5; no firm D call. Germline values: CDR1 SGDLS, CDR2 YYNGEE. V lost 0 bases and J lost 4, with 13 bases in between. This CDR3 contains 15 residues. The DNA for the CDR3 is TGTGCCAGCAGCGTAGGCCCCGGAGCTTTAGAGACCCAGTACTTC. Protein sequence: CASSVGPGALETQYF.

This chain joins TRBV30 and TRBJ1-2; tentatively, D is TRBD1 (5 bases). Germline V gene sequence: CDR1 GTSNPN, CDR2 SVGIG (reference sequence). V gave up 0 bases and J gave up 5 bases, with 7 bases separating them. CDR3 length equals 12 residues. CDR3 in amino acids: CAWSVGEYGYTF. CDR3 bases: TGTGCCTGGAGTGTAGGGGAGTATGGCTACACCTTC.

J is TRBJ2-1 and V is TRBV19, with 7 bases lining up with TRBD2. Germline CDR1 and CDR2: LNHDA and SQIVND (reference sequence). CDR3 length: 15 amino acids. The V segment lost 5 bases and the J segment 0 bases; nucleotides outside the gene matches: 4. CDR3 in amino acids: CASSPRGVSYNEQFF. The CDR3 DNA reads TGTGCCAGTAGTCCCCGGGGGGTCTCCTACAATGAGCAGTTCTTC. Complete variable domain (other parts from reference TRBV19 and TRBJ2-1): DGGITQSPKYLFRKEGQNVTLSCEQNLNHDAMYWYRQDPGQGLRLIYYSQIVNDFQKGDIAEGYSVSREKKESFPLTVTSAQKNPTAFYLCASSPRGVSYNEQFFGPGTRLTVL.

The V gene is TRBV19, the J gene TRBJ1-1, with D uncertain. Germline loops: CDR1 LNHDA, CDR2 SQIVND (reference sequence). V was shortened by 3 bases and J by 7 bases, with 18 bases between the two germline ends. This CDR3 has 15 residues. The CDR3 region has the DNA TGTGCCAGTAGTATGGAATCCGGGGAGTCGAGTGAAGCTTTCTTT. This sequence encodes CASSMESGESSEAFF.

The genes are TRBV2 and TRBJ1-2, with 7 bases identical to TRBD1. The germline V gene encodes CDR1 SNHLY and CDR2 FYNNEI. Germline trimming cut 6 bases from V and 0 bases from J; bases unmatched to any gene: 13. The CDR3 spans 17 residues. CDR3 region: CASSPVPPGQSNYGYTF. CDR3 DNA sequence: TGTGCCAGCAGCCCTGTACCCCCGGGACAGTCTAACTATGGCTACACCTTC.

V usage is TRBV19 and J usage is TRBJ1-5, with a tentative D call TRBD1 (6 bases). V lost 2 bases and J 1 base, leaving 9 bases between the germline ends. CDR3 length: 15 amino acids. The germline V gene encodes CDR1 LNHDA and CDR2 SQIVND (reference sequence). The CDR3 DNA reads TGTGCCAGTAGTATAAGGACAGACAGCAATCAGCCCCAGCATTTT. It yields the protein CASSIRTDSNQPQHF.

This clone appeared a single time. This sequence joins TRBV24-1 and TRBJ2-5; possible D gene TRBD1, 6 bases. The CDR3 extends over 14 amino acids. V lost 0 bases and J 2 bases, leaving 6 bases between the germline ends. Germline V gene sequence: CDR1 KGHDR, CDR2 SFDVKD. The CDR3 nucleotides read TGTGCCACCAGTGATTTGAGGGGGCAAGAGACCCAGTACTTC. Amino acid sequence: CATSDLRGQETQYF.

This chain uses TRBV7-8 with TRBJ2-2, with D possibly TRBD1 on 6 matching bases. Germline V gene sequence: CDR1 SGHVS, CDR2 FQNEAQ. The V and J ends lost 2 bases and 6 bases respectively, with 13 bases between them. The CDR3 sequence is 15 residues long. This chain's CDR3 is CASSLSGAGAGELFF. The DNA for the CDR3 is TGTGCCAGCAGCTTATCAGGGGCCGGCGCCGGGGAGCTGTTTTTT.

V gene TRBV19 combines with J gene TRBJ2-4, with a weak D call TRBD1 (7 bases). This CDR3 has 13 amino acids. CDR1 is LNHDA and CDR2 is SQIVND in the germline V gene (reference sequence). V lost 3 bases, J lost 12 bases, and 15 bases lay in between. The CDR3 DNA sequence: TGTGCCAGTAGTATGCGGGGTGGGACAGCTCAGTACTTC. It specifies CASSMRGGTAQYF.

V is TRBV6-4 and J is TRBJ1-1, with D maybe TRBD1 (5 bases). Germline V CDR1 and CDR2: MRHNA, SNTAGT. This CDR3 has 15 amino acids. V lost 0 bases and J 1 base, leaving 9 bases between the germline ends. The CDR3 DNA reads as TGTGCCAGCAGTGACTCTTCAGGGACGAACACTGAAGCTTTCTTT. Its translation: CASSDSSGTNTEAFF.